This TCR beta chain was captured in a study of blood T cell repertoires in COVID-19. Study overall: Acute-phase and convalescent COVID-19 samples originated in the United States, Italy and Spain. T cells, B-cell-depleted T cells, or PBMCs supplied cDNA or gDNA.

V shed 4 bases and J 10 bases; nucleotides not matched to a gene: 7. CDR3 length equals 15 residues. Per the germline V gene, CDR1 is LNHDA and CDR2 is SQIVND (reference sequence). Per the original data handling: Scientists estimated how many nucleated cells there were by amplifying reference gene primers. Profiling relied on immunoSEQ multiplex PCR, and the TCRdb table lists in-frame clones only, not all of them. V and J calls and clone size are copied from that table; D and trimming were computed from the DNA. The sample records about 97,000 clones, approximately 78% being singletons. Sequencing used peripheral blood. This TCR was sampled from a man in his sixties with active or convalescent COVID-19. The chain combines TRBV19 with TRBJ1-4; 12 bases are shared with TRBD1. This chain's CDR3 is CASSTAGTGGGKLFF. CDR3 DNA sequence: TGTGCCAGTAGTACGGCCGGGACAGGGGGCGGAAAACTGTTTTTT.